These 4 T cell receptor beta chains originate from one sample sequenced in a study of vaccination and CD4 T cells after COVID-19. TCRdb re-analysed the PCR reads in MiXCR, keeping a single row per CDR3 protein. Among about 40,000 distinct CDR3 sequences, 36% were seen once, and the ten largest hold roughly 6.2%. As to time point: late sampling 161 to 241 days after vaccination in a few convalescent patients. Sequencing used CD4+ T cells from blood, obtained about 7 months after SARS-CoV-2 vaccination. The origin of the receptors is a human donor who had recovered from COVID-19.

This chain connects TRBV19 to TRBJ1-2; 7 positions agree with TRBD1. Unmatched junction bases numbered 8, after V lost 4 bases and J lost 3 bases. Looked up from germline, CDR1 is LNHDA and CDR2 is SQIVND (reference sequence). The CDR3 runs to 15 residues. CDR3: CASSKERTGDYGYTF. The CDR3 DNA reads TGTGCCAGTAGTAAGGAGCGCACAGGGGACTATGGCTACACCTTC.

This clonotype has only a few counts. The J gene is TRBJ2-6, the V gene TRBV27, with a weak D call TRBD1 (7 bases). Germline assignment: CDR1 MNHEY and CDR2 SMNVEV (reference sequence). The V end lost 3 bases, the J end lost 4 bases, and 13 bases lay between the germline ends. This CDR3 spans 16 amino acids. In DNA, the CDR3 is TGTGCCAGCAGTTTCAGGGGGGCGCAAGGGGCCAACGTCCTGACTTTC. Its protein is CASSFRGAQGANVLTF.

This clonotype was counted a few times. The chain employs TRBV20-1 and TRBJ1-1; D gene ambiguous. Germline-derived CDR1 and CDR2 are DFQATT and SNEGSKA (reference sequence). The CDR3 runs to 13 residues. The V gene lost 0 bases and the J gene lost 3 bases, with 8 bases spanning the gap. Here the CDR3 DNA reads TGCAGTGCTAGAGAGGATTTGGACACTGAAGCTTTCTTT. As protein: CSAREDLDTEAFF.

The CDR3: CSVDAVQGSGIQYF. CDR3 nucleotide sequence: TGCAGCGTTGACGCGGTACAGGGCAGCGGCATTCAGTACTTC. This chain links TRBV29-1 with TRBJ2-4; tentative D call: TRBD1 (6 bases). Germline V gene lookup returns CDR1 SQVTM and CDR2 ANQGSEA. V was pared by 3 bases and J by 9 bases, with 18 bases between. There are 14 residues in the CDR3.